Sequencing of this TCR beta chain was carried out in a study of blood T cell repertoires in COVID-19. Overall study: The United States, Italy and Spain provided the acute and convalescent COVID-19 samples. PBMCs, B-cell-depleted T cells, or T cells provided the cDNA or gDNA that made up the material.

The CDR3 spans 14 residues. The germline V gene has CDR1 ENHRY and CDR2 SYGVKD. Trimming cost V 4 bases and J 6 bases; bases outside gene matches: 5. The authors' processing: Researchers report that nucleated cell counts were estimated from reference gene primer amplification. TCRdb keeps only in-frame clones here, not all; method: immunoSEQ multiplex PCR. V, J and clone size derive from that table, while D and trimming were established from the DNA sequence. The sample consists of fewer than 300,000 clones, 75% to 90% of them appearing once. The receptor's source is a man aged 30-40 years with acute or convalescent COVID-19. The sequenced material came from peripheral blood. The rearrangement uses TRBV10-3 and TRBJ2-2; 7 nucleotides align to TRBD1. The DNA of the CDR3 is TGTGCCATCAGTGTACAGGGGCGAGCCGGGGAGCTGTTTTTT. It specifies CAISVQGRAGELFF.